The 7 T cell receptor beta chains given below trace back to one sample, sequenced in a study of blood T cells in healthy people across ages. It was with a sample-barcoded 5' primer and a J-beta primer mix that a second PCR of about 7 to 12 cycles was run. TCRdb passed the 5' RACE reads through MiXCR, listing each CDR3 protein once. The data show 450,000 to 700,000 distinct CDR3 sequences, 25% to 30% seen once. Sequenced sample: blood. Receptor source: a woman aged 70-85 years in good health.

This chain connects TRBV12-3 or TRBV12-4 to TRBJ2-5, with TRBD2 identical over 11 bases. V was pared by 3 bases and J by 6 bases, with 9 bases of the junction left unmatched. The length of the CDR3 is 16 residues. For the CDR3, the DNA is TGTGCCAGCAGTTTGTTCGGGACTAGCGGTCTGAAGACCCAGTACTTC. Translated, it gives CASSLFGTSGLKTQYF.

This clonotype was observed a few times. In nucleotides, the CDR3 is TGTGCCAGCAGCCCCGGACTAGTTTTAAATACGCAGTATTTT. Its translation: CASSPGLVLNTQYF. The chain carries TRBV2 and TRBJ2-3; 7 bases match TRBD2. Germline CDR1 is SNHLY and CDR2 is FYNNEI. Trimming at V came to 6 bases and at J to 7 bases, leaving 10 bases not matched to a gene. The CDR3 runs to 14 residues.

The V and J genes are TRBV7-8 and TRBJ2-7; no firm D call. Germline assignment: CDR1 SGHVS and CDR2 FQNEAQ. This CDR3 has 13 residues. Trimming removed 5 bases from V and 3 bases from J, with 11 bases in between. CDR3 sequence (DNA): TGTGCCAGCAGCGAAGACACGCACTACGAGCAGTACTTC. This sequence encodes CASSEDTHYEQYF.

This clonotype was found a few times. V usage is TRBV7-2 and J usage is TRBJ1-2, with TRBD1 identical over 7 bases. This CDR3 has 14 residues. Germline assignment: CDR1 SGHTA and CDR2 FQGNSA. V lost 2 bases and J lost 6; bases outside the gene matches: 6. The CDR3 loop is CASSLSFQGDGYTF. In DNA form, the CDR3 reads TGTGCCAGCAGCTTAAGTTTCCAGGGGGATGGCTACACCTTC. Full variable domain (remainder filled in from reference TRBV7-2 and TRBJ1-2): GAGVSQSPSNKVTEKGKDVELRCDPISGHTALYWYRQSLGQGLEFLIYFQGNSAPDKSGLPSDRFSAERTGGSVSTLTIQRTQQEDSAVYLCASSLSFQGDGYTFGSGTRLTVV.

Many counts were recorded for this clonotype. The CDR3 sequence: CASSISSSAGVYEQYF. CDR3 DNA: TGTGCCAGCAGCATTAGTTCATCGGCAGGAGTATACGAGCAGTACTTC. The V and J genes are TRBV7-2 and TRBJ2-7; D is undetermined. From germline, CDR1 is SGHTA and CDR2 FQGNSA. CDR3 size: 16 residues. V was clipped by 5 bases and J by 4 bases, with 21 bases between them.

This rearrangement joins TRBV5-1 to TRBJ2-5; 13 bases agree with TRBD2. Looked up from germline, CDR1 is SGHRS and CDR2 is YFSETQ. J was trimmed by 3 bases and V by 2 bases; bases with no gene match: 4. The length of the CDR3 is 16 residues. Here the CDR3 DNA reads TGCGCCAGCAGCTTCATACTAGCGGGGGGGGAAGAGACCCAGTACTTC. Translating gives CASSFILAGGEETQYF.

V gene TRBV6-6 combines with J gene TRBJ2-5; 11 bases fit TRBD2. Germline V lookup: CDR1 MNHNY, CDR2 SVGAGI (reference sequence). V dropped 8 bases and J dropped 2; count of bases not matched to a gene: 10. This CDR3 is 16 amino acids long. CDR3 DNA sequence: TGTGCCAGCCGGTCTGTCCTAGCGGGGGGACAAGAGACCCAGTACTTC. Translation gives CASRSVLAGGQETQYF.